This T cell receptor beta chain came from a study of shared clonotypes between healthy human individuals. About the research overall: Researchers assigned three CD4 naive, three CD4 memory, two CD8 naive and one CD8 memory plate to each donor.

A CD45RA-negative memory subset and a CD45RA+ naive subset were separated from the CD4+ cells. Study results and limitations: An anticipated effect of sequencing depth on clonotype sharing among donors was recognized.

This clone has only one observation. Its antigen remains unknown. The germline V and J ends were trimmed by 3 bases and 1 base, with 9 bases remaining between them. The CDR3 sequence is 14 residues long. Germline V gives CDR1 LNHDA, CDR2 SQIVND (reference sequence). Per the authors' pipeline: Because ImmunoSEQ provided only junction sequences with no quality scores, the filtering differed. The data were produced by immunoSEQ multiplex PCR, yet TCRdb's version contains in-frame clones alone and is incomplete. The V and J calls and clone size were taken over from that table, and D and trimming were inferred from the DNA. The table shows millions of clones, with over 85% occurring only once.

The genes are TRBV19 and TRBJ1-1; D remains ambiguous. What was sequenced was naive CD4+ T cells sorted from blood. Subset denoted: CD45RA+ positively selected. The receptor was derived from a man between 18 and 29 years old in good health. DNA for the CDR3: TGTGCCAGTAGTATGCGGATCAAGAACACTGAAGCTTTCTTT. Residues: CASSMRIKNTEAFF.